A single T cell receptor (beta chain) is shown here with its context. V was clipped by 5 bases and J by 2 bases, with 16 bases between them. Germline assignment: CDR1 LNHNV and CDR2 YYDKDF (reference sequence). The length of the CDR3 is 16 residues. The repertoire was sequenced with immunoSEQ multiplex PCR; TCRdb's copy has only in-frame clones and lacks some. Among about 31,000 clones listed, about nine tenths were seen once. The entry originates in a study of T cell changes during pregnancy in multiple sclerosis. This TCR derives from a female donor with multiple sclerosis, enrolled in a pregnancy study. The specimen comprised CD8+ T cells from peripheral blood mononuclear cells, sampled in the first trimester of pregnancy. The chain is built from TRBV15 and TRBJ1-5; D remains ambiguous. The CDR3 sequence: CATSGLQFLGNQPQHF. CDR3 nucleotide sequence: TGTGCCACCAGCGGACTACAGTTCCTGGGCAATCAGCCCCAGCATTTT. Looking up the rest from reference TRBV15 and TRBJ1-5 gives the full variable domain: DAMVIQNPRYQVTQFGKPVTLSCSQTLNHNVMYWYQQKSSQAPKLLFHYYDKDFNNEADTPDNFQSRRPNTSFCFLDIRSPGLGDTAMYLCATSGLQFLGNQPQHFGDGTRLSIL.